These 32 T cell receptor beta chains originate from one sample sequenced in a study of radiation and T cells in renal cell carcinoma. This sample's time point: blood 4 weeks post-SBRT, at nephrectomy. Treatment defined: 15 Gy SBRT to primary tumor, nephrectomy 4 weeks later. Some clones are missing from TCRdb's copy, which holds only in-frame ones; the method was immunoSEQ multiplex PCR. The repertoire holds 130,000 to 150,000 clones, with 80% to 90% as singletons. The starting material was blood, obtained from a patient whose treatment included radiotherapy and nephrectomy. Source of these receptors: a woman between 50 and 59 years old with renal cell carcinoma.

This chain joins TRBV4-3 and TRBJ1-4; D is perhaps TRBD1 (5 bases). CDR3 size: 15 residues. The germline CDR1 and CDR2 sequences are LGHNA and YSLEER. V shed 0 bases and J shed 4 bases, with 9 bases lying between them. CDR3 nucleotide sequence: TGCGCCAGCAGCCAAGAGGGGGGGATTAATGAAAAACTGTTTTTT. Amino acid sequence: CASSQEGGINEKLFF.

The genes are TRBV6-1 and TRBJ2-7, with 8 bases lining up with TRBD2. The CDR3 runs 14 residues. Germline V gene data show CDR1 as MNHNS and CDR2 as SASEGT. The V gene end was trimmed by 4 bases and the J gene end by 3 bases; junction bases not matched to a gene: 5. The DNA for the CDR3 is TGTGCCAGCAGTGTGGCTAGCGGGTTCTACGAGCAGTACTTC. As protein: CASSVASGFYEQYF.

V and J are TRBV28 and TRBJ2-7; the D gene is possibly TRBD2 (7 bases). V was shortened by 1 base and J by 0 bases, with 10 bases between the two germline ends. The CDR3 sequence is 15 residues long. From germline, CDR1 is MDHEN and CDR2 SYDVKM. In nucleotides, the CDR3 is TGTGCCAGCAGTTTATTAGGGGGGGACTCCTACGAGCAGTACTTC. This gives the protein CASSLLGGDSYEQYF.

The count of this clone is one. This chain joins TRBV15 and TRBJ1-2; 10 bases agree with TRBD1. CDR3 length: 14 amino acids. Losses at the gene ends were 5 bases for V and 2 bases for J; bases not matched to a gene: 2. Germline V gives CDR1 LNHNV, CDR2 YYDKDF (reference sequence). DNA of the CDR3: TGTGCCACCAGCTTGACAGGGGGCAACTATGGCTACACCTTC. It specifies CATSLTGGNYGYTF.

The chain carries TRBV7-6 and TRBJ2-3; D remains unclear. V gave up 3 bases and J gave up 2 bases, with 9 bases separating them. This CDR3 spans 14 amino acids. Germline CDR1 SGHVS, CDR2 FNYEAQ. CDR3 nucleotides: TGTGCCAGCAGCTTGTCCTCAAACACAGATACGCAGTATTTT. Translation gives CASSLSSNTDTQYF. The full variable domain, completed using reference TRBV7-6 and TRBJ2-3, is GAGVSQSPRYKVTKRGQDVALRCDPISGHVSLYWYRQALGQGPEFLTYFNYEAQQDKSGLPNDRFSAERPEGSISTLTIQRTEQRDSAMYRCASSLSSNTDTQYFGPGTRLTVL.

The chain combines TRBV7-2 with TRBJ1-5; maybe TRBD1 (5 bases). The germline V gene has CDR1 SGHTA and CDR2 FQGNSA. The CDR3 covers 13 residues. V lost 7 bases to trimming and J lost 3 bases, with 10 bases between them. The CDR3 loop reads CASTDSSNQPQHF. The CDR3, as DNA: TGTGCCAGCACAGACAGCTCCAATCAGCCCCAGCATTTT.

The gene calls are TRBV28 and TRBJ2-3; the match to TRBD2 covers 13 bases. The CDR3 consists of 16 residues. V was pared by 5 bases and J by 4 bases, with 6 bases of the junction left unmatched. Germline V lookup: CDR1 MDHEN, CDR2 SYDVKM. The CDR3 here is CASSDTSGRAADTQYF. The DNA for the CDR3 is TGTGCCAGCAGTGACACTAGCGGGAGGGCCGCAGATACGCAGTATTTT.

The J gene is TRBJ2-3, the V gene TRBV4-1; D gene uncertain. Trimming left V 1 base short and J 9 bases short, with 8 bases between. Germline assignment: CDR1 MGHRA and CDR2 YSYEKL. CDR3 length: 12 residues. This CDR3 is CASSQGALTQYF. In nucleotides, the CDR3 is TGCGCCAGCAGCCAAGGAGCCCTAACGCAGTATTTT.

The V and J genes are TRBV15 and TRBJ2-6, with D hard to call. V was pared by 1 base and J by 0 bases, with 4 bases between. Germline CDR1 is LNHNV and CDR2 is YYDKDF (reference sequence). The length of the CDR3 is 15 residues. CDR3: CATSRGGSGANVLTF. Written as DNA, the CDR3 is TGTGCCACCAGCAGAGGGGGCTCTGGGGCCAACGTCCTGACTTTC.

The V gene is TRBV2, the J gene TRBJ1-4, with 7 positions matching TRBD1. V was clipped by 10 bases and J by 6 bases; unmatched bases: 11. Per the germline V gene, CDR1 is SNHLY and CDR2 is FYNNEI. The CDR3 is 14 residues long. The CDR3: CATQQYGTDEKLFF. DNA of the CDR3: TGTGCCACCCAGCAGTATGGGACAGATGAAAAACTGTTTTTT.

The rearrangement joins TRBV6-1 to TRBJ2-5; 11 bases line up with TRBD2. The length of the CDR3 is 17 residues. J gave up 5 bases and V 1 base, and 9 bases lay outside the gene matches. The germline V gene encodes CDR1 MNHNS and CDR2 SASEGT. The CDR3 DNA is TGTGCCAGCAGTGAAGGCGTAGGGGCTAGCGGGAGGGAGACCCAGTACTTC. This sequence encodes CASSEGVGASGRETQYF.

The chain couples TRBV10-1 to TRBJ2-7; 8 nucleotides align to TRBD1. V was pared by 2 bases and J by 0 bases, with 3 bases of the junction left unmatched. Germline-derived CDR1 and CDR2 are WNHNN and SYGVQD (reference sequence). The CDR3 extends over 15 amino acids. The CDR3: CASSEGQGLSYEQYF. CDR3 sequence (DNA): TGCGCCAGCAGTGAGGGACAGGGCCTCTCCTACGAGCAGTACTTC.

In its sample, this clone was seen a few times. CDR3: CASSTLGAGNTIYF. The CDR3 DNA reads TGTGCCAGTAGTACCTTAGGAGCTGGAAACACCATATATTTT. J is TRBJ1-3 and V is TRBV19; unclear D gene. This CDR3 has 14 residues. The germline CDR1 and CDR2 sequences are LNHDA and SQIVND (reference sequence). V lost 4 bases and J 2 bases, leaving 9 bases between the germline ends.

V gene TRBV6-5 combines with J gene TRBJ2-7; no clear D. The length of the CDR3 is 15 residues. V shed 0 bases and J shed 3 bases, with 12 bases lying between them. Germline V gene data show CDR1 as MNHEY and CDR2 as SVGAGI. DNA for the CDR3: TGTGCCAGCAGTTACTCAGGCTCAAGCCGCTACGAGCAGTACTTC. It codes for CASSYSGSSRYEQYF.

The J gene is TRBJ1-1, the V gene TRBV4-1; TRBD1 aligns across 9 bases. Germline values: CDR1 MGHRA, CDR2 YSYEKL. This CDR3 is built from 16 residues. The trim removed 2 bases at V and 0 bases at J, leaving 4 bases unmatched. CDR3 in DNA: TGCGCCAGCAGCCAACCGGACAGGGGCCTGAACACTGAAGCTTTCTTT. Translating gives CASSQPDRGLNTEAFF.

This sequence joins TRBV5-1 and TRBJ1-4, with D possibly being TRBD1 (5 bases). Germline values: CDR1 SGHRS, CDR2 YFSETQ. This CDR3 contains 14 residues. Trimming stripped 4 bases from V and 3 bases from J, with 10 bases between. Here the CDR3 DNA reads TGCGCCAGCAGCACCGGGGCTTCTAATGAAAAACTGTTTTTT. Translation gives CASSTGASNEKLFF.

This clone has only one observation. The V and J genes are TRBV5-1 and TRBJ2-1, with TRBD2 matching 8 bases. The CDR3 spans 15 residues. The germline V gene has CDR1 SGHRS and CDR2 YFSETQ. V lost 1 base, J lost 2 bases, and 2 bases stayed unmatched. The CDR3 region has the DNA TGCGCCAGCAGCTTGAATAGCGGGACCTACAATGAGCAGTTCTTC. It yields the protein CASSLNSGTYNEQFF.

This chain uses TRBV5-1 with TRBJ2-1; 13 positions match TRBD2. With 1 base clipped from V and 9 bases from J, the junction kept 4 bases outside the gene matches. The CDR3 covers 15 residues. Germline V gene lookup returns CDR1 SGHRS and CDR2 YFSETQ. The CDR3 DNA is TGCGCCAGCAGCTTGACTAGCGGGGGGGCAAGTGAGCAGTTCTTC. Translating gives CASSLTSGGASEQFF.

The rearrangement joins TRBV6-5 to TRBJ2-7; 8 bases line up with TRBD1. Trimming cost V 5 bases and J 5 bases; bases outside gene matches: 8. In germline, CDR1 is MNHEY, CDR2 SVGAGI. The CDR3 length is 14 residues. The CDR3 DNA sequence: TGTGCCAGCAGTCCTCGGACAGGGAGAAACGAGCAGTACTTC. Translated, it gives CASSPRTGRNEQYF.

This chain uses TRBV6-5 with TRBJ2-5; 8 positions agree with TRBD2. This CDR3 has 14 amino acids. Per the germline V gene, CDR1 is MNHEY and CDR2 is SVGAGI. V trimming: 7 bases; J trimming: 4 bases; junction bases outside the gene matches: 8. CDR3 amino acids: CASIPREGLETQYF. The DNA for the CDR3 is TGTGCCAGCATACCCCGGGAGGGCCTAGAGACCCAGTACTTC.

The J gene is TRBJ2-3, the V gene TRBV27; 14 positions match TRBD2. Germline assignment: CDR1 MNHEY and CDR2 SMNVEV (reference sequence). The V segment lost 3 bases and the J segment 6 bases; nucleotides outside the gene matches: 2. The CDR3 spans 15 residues. In nucleotides, the CDR3 is TGTGCCAGCAGTTTTGGGACTAGCGGGAGTGATACGCAGTATTTT. It specifies CASSFGTSGSDTQYF.

The DNA for the CDR3 is TGTGCCAGCAGTGCGACAGGGGGAAGGGAAGGCTACACCTTC. Its protein is CASSATGGREGYTF. The chain links TRBV28 to TRBJ1-2; 9 positions agree with TRBD1. J gave up 8 bases and V 5 bases, and 9 bases lay outside the gene matches. The CDR3 has 14 amino acids. Germline values: CDR1 MDHEN, CDR2 SYDVKM.

There are a few counts of this clone. The chain employs TRBV6-1 and TRBJ1-6, with D possibly TRBD1 on 6 matching bases. Germline CDR1 MNHNS, CDR2 SASEGT. The CDR3 covers 16 residues. Trimming pared 0 bases from V and 6 bases from J, leaving 12 bases between. The CDR3 region is CASSEAVLDSNSPLHF. The CDR3 region has the DNA TGTGCCAGCAGTGAAGCGGTATTGGACAGTAATTCACCCCTCCACTTT.

The chain couples TRBV5-1 to TRBJ2-3, with D perhaps matching TRBD2 (6 bases). This CDR3 is built from 15 residues. Trimming left V 7 bases short and J 3 bases short, with 18 bases between. Germline V gene sequence: CDR1 SGHRS, CDR2 YFSETQ. The CDR3 region has the DNA TGCGCCAGCCGTCGGAGGGGTGGGGAAACAGATACGCAGTATTTT. This gives the protein CASRRRGGETDTQYF.

The rearrangement joins TRBV7-2 to TRBJ1-5; 9 nucleotides match TRBD1. The V segment lost 5 bases and the J segment 2 bases; nucleotides outside the gene matches: 4. Germline V lookup: CDR1 SGHTA, CDR2 FQGNSA. The CDR3 is made up of 15 amino acids. The DNA for the CDR3 is TGTGCCAGCAGCCGTCGGACAGGGGGCAATCAGCCCCAGCATTTT. It codes for CASSRRTGGNQPQHF.

This clone was seen only once. The V and J genes are TRBV6-5 and TRBJ2-5; D is ambiguous. V was shortened by 3 bases and J by 9 bases, with 8 bases between the two germline ends. There are 11 residues in the CDR3. Germline lookup yields CDR1 MNHEY and CDR2 SVGAGI. CDR3 bases: TGTGCCAGCAGTTATTTAACGGCCCAGTACTTC. Translation: CASSYLTAQYF.

The J gene is TRBJ2-7, the V gene TRBV18; 9 positions agree with TRBD2. Losses at the gene ends were 3 bases for V and 5 bases for J; bases not matched to a gene: 8. The CDR3 spans 15 residues. The germline gives CDR1 KGHSH, CDR2 LQKENI. Written as DNA, the CDR3 is TGTGCCAGCTCACCGCGTGCGCGGGAGGGCCACGAGCAGTACTTC. Translated, it gives CASSPRAREGHEQYF. Supplemented by reference TRBV18 and TRBJ2-7, the full variable domain reads NAGVMQNPRHLVRRRGQEARLRCSPMKGHSHVYWYRQLPEEGLKFMVYLQKENIIDESGMPKERFSAEFPKEGPSILRIQQVVRGDSAAYFCASSPRAREGHEQYFGPGTRLTVT.

The gene calls are TRBV27 and TRBJ2-5; 9 bases match TRBD1. This CDR3 comprises 15 residues. Germline V CDR1 and CDR2: MNHEY, SMNVEV (reference sequence). V dropped 6 bases and J dropped 5; count of bases not matched to a gene: 10. The CDR3 reads CASSRDRENLETQYF. The DNA for the CDR3 is TGTGCCAGCAGCCGGGACAGGGAAAATTTGGAGACCCAGTACTTC.

This chain joins TRBV6-5 and TRBJ2-2, with no clear D. Deletions cut 0 bases from V and 8 bases from J, with 10 bases between. The CDR3 consists of 14 residues. Germline V lookup: CDR1 MNHEY, CDR2 SVGAGI. CDR3 region: CASSYSLDPGELFF. CDR3 in DNA: TGTGCCAGCAGTTACTCGCTAGACCCTGGGGAGCTGTTTTTT.

The sample holds a few counts of this clone. The genes are TRBV27 and TRBJ1-5, with D unclear. The CDR3 is 14 residues long. Trimming pared 3 bases from V and 4 bases from J, leaving 10 bases between. Germline assignment: CDR1 MNHEY and CDR2 SMNVEV (reference sequence). This chain's CDR3 is CASSFGISNQPQHF. DNA for the CDR3: TGTGCCAGCAGTTTTGGGATATCAAATCAGCCCCAGCATTTT.

This chain connects TRBV7-2 to TRBJ1-1; 7 bases fit TRBD1. The CDR3 has 15 residues. Trimming cost V 3 bases and J 1 base; bases outside gene matches: 5. Germline values: CDR1 SGHTA, CDR2 FQGNSA. The CDR3 DNA follows: TGTGCCAGCAGCTTGGCCGGGACAGAGAACACTGAAGCTTTCTTT. Protein product: CASSLAGTENTEAFF.

The chain has TRBV7-9 and TRBJ2-1, with no clear D. Trimming removed 0 bases at V and 7 bases at J, with 7 bases between. CDR1 and CDR2 from the germline V gene are SEHNR and FQNEAQ (reference sequence). The CDR3 runs to 13 residues. CDR3 residues: CASSLATANEQFF. CDR3 nucleotide sequence: TGTGCCAGCAGCTTAGCGACGGCGAATGAGCAGTTCTTC.